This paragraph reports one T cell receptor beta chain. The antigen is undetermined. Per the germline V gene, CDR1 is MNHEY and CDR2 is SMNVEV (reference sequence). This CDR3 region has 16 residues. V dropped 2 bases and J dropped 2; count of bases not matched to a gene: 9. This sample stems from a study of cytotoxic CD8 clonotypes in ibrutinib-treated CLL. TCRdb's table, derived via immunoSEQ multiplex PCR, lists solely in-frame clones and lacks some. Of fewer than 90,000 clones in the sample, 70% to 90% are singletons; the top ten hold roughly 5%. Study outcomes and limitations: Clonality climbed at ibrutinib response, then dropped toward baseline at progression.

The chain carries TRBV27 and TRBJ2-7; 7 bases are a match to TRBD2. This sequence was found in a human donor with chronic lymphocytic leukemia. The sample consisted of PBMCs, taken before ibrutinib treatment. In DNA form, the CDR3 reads TGTGCCAGCAGTTTAACCCGACTAGCAGTTGCCTACGAGCAGTACTTC. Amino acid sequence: CASSLTRLAVAYEQYF.